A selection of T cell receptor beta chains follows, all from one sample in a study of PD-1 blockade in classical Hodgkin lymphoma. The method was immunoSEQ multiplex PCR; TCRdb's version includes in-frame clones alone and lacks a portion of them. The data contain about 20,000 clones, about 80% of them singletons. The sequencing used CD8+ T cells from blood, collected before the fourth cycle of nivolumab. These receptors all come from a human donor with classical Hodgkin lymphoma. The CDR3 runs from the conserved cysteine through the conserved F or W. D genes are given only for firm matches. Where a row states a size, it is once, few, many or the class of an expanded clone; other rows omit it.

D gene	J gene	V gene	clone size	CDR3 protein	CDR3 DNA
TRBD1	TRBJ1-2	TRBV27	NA	CASSSPGTGVGYTF	TGTGCCAGCAGCTCCCCCGGGACAGGGGTCGGCTACACCTTC
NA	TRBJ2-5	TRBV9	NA	CASSVSPGRGETQYF	TGTGCCAGCAGCGTAAGCCCGGGGAGGGGGGAGACCCAGTACTTC
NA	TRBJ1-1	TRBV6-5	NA	CASSQTVLDTEAFF	TGTGCCAGCAGTCAAACAGTCTTGGACACTGAAGCTTTCTTT
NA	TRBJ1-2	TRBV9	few	CASDRGDYGYTF	TGTGCCAGCGATAGGGGTGACTATGGCTACACCTTC
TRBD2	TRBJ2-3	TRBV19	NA	CASSLGAGGPNTQYF	TGTGCCAGTAGTCTCGGGGCGGGGGGGCCAAATACGCAGTATTTT
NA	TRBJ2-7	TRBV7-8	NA	CASRINRASSYEQYF	TGTGCCAGCAGGATAAACAGGGCGAGCTCCTACGAGCAGTACTTC
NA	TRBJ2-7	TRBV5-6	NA	CASSLVRDNAGEQYF	TGTGCCAGCAGCTTGGTCCGTGACAACGCCGGCGAGCAGTACTTC
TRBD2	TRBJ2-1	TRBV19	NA	CASSIAGRTGGNNEQFF	TGTGCCAGTAGTATAGCAGGACGTACCGGGGGGAACAATGAGCAGTTCTTC
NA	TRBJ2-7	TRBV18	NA	CASTDRINYEQYF	TGTGCCAGCACCGACAGGATTAACTACGAGCAGTACTTC
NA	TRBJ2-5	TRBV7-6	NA	CASSTDHQETQYF	TGTGCCAGCAGCACCGACCACCAAGAGACCCAGTACTTC
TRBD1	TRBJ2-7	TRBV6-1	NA	CASSHRGPGLYEQYF	TGTGCCAGCAGCCACAGGGGGCCGGGATTATACGAGCAGTACTTC
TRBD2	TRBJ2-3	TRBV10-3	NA	CATGLASGGTDTQYF	TGTGCCACCGGCCTTGCTAGCGGGGGCACAGATACGCAGTATTTT
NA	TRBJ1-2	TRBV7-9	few	CASSLEAGVYGYTF	TGTGCCAGCAGCTTAGAGGCAGGGGTGTATGGCTACACCTTC
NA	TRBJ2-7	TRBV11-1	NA	CASSLAGLGYEQYF	TGTGCCAGCAGCTTGGCAGGCCTCGGCTACGAGCAGTACTTC
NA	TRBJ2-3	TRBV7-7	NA	CASSLGGTSTDTQYF	TGTGCCAGCAGCTTAGGCGGTACTAGCACAGATACGCAGTATTTT
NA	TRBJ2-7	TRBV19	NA	CASPIGGQETREYEQYF	TGTGCCAGTCCTATTGGGGGGCAGGAGACTAGAGAGTACGAGCAGTACTTC
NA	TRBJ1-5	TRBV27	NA	CASGQPQHF	TGTGCCAGCGGCCAGCCCCAGCATTTT
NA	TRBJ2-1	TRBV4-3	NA	CASSQDQGFYNEQFF	TGCGCCAGCAGCCAAGATCAGGGCTTCTACAATGAGCAGTTCTTC
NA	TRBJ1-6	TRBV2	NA	CASSDVLKSSYNSPLHF	TGTGCCAGCAGTGACGTATTAAAGAGCTCCTATAATTCACCCCTCCACTTT
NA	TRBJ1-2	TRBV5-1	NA	CASSIRDTELDYGYTF	TGCGCCAGCAGCATCCGGGACACAGAGCTTGACTATGGCTACACCTTC
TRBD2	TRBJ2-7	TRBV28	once	CASSLSLAGGPPYEQYF	TGTGCCAGCAGTTTATCCCTCGCGGGGGGACCGCCCTACGAGCAGTACTTC
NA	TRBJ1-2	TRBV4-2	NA	CASSQDGGQGYGYTF	TGTGCCAGCAGCCAAGATGGCGGCCAGGGTTATGGCTACACCTTC